One sample yielded the 24 T cell receptor beta chains listed below, sequenced in a study of CD8+CD57+ T cells in acquired aplastic anemia. Template material for TCR beta VDJ and CDR3 profiling consisted of genomic DNA. TCRdb re-called the reads with MiXCR, one entry per CDR3 protein. The table records about 190,000 distinct CDR3 sequences, roughly 56% of them present only once. Sequencing was carried out using sorted CD4+, CD8+, or CD8+CD57+ T cells (not recorded which) from PBMCs. The receptors were gathered from a human donor in good health, serving as a control.

The chain carries TRBV10-3 and TRBJ2-7; 7 positions match TRBD2. The CDR3 loop spans 11 amino acids. V dropped 10 bases and J dropped 6; count of bases not matched to a gene: 6. Germline CDR1 ENHRY, CDR2 SYGVKD. The CDR3 loop is CATWGGGEQYF. CDR3 DNA sequence: TGTGCCACCTGGGGCGGGGGCGAGCAGTACTTC.

The CDR3 DNA reads TGTGCCAGCAGCTTGTGGAGGGAAGAGACCCAGTACTTC. The encoded protein is CASSLWREETQYF. The rearrangement uses TRBV7-2 and TRBJ2-5; D possibly corresponds to TRBD2 (6 bases). The CDR3 covers 13 residues. Germline V gives CDR1 SGHTA, CDR2 FQGNSA. V dropped 3 bases and J dropped 3 bases, with 8 bases sitting between them.

This clonotype turned up a few times. The chain uses TRBV15 and TRBJ2-1; no reliable D call. V was shortened by 0 bases and J by 7 bases, with 4 bases between the two germline ends. Germline-derived CDR1 and CDR2 are LNHNV and YYDKDF (reference sequence). The CDR3 length is 12 residues. CDR3 DNA: TGTGCCACCAGCAGAGATCGAAATGAGCAGTTCTTC. Protein: CATSRDRNEQFF.

V usage is TRBV7-9 and J usage is TRBJ1-6; 11 nucleotides line up with TRBD1. The germline V gene encodes CDR1 SEHNR and CDR2 FQNEAQ (reference sequence). J gave up 6 bases and V 4 bases, and 14 bases lay outside the gene matches. CDR3 size: 19 residues. In DNA, the CDR3 is TGTGCCAGCAGCTATGCCGGGACAGGGGGATTGAGGGTTAATTCACCCCTCCACTTT. It is translated as CASSYAGTGGLRVNSPLHF.

The sample holds many counts of this clonotype. The rearrangement joins TRBV7-6 to TRBJ1-3; no clear D. CDR1 and CDR2 (germline): SGHVS, FNYEAQ. V was shortened by 1 base and J by 3 bases, with 10 bases between the two germline ends. The CDR3 loop spans 15 amino acids. The CDR3 protein is CASSLGSGYGNTIYF. The CDR3 DNA reads as TGTGCCAGCAGCTTAGGTTCGGGGTATGGAAACACCATATATTTT.

This clonotype has more than one count but fewer than ten. The J gene is TRBJ2-7, the V gene TRBV20-1; 8 bases fit TRBD2. CDR1 and CDR2 from the germline V gene are DFQATT and SNEGSKA (reference sequence). The J segment lost 2 bases and the V segment lost 3 bases, leaving 6 bases of the junction unmatched. The CDR3 extends over 14 amino acids. CDR3 in amino acids: CSASSAGGTYEQYF. For the CDR3, the DNA is TGCAGTGCTAGCTCCGCGGGGGGCACCTACGAGCAGTACTTC.

The chain employs TRBV2 and TRBJ1-2, with TRBD1 matching over 10 bases. The ends lost 2 bases at V and 2 bases at J; junction bases unmatched: 5. Per the germline V gene, CDR1 is SNHLY and CDR2 is FYNNEI. This CDR3 is 16 amino acids long. The CDR3 here is CASSERATGGNYGYTF. CDR3 in DNA: TGTGCCAGCAGTGAAAGGGCGACAGGGGGCAACTATGGCTACACCTTC.

The J gene is TRBJ2-1, the V gene TRBV20-1, with D tentatively TRBD2 (6 bases). From germline, CDR1 is DFQATT and CDR2 SNEGSKA (reference sequence). Trimming took off 5 bases at V and 1 base at J, with 15 bases between the two ends. The CDR3 is 15 amino acids. CDR3 sequence reads: CSAPILAESYNEQFF. CDR3 nucleotide sequence: TGCAGTGCTCCGATACTAGCCGAGTCCTACAATGAGCAGTTCTTC.

V usage is TRBV3-1 and J usage is TRBJ1-6; 9 positions match TRBD1. J lost 9 bases, V lost 1 base, and 4 bases had no gene match. Germline-derived CDR1 and CDR2 are LGHDT and YNNKEL (reference sequence). This CDR3 region has 15 residues. The CDR3 here is CASSQGTGAGSPLHF. The CDR3 coding sequence is TGTGCCAGCAGCCAAGGGACAGGGGCCGGTTCACCCCTCCACTTT.

The chain couples TRBV2 to TRBJ2-7; TRBD2 agrees at 8 bases. V trimming: 6 bases; J trimming: 5 bases; junction bases outside the gene matches: 6. Germline CDR1 reads SNHLY; CDR2 reads FYNNEI. The CDR3 has 13 amino acids. Written as DNA, the CDR3 is TGTGCCAGCAGGGTACTAGCGGTCCACGAGCAGTACTTC. Translation: CASRVLAVHEQYF.

J is TRBJ1-6 and V is TRBV19, with TRBD1 matching over 10 bases. Trimming cost V 8 bases and J 11 bases; bases outside gene matches: 9. The CDR3 has 14 amino acids. CDR1 is LNHDA and CDR2 is SQIVND in the germline V gene (reference sequence). CDR3 in DNA: TGTGCCAGTTTCAATCCGGGACAGGGGACACCCCTCCACTTT. Translation: CASFNPGQGTPLHF.

This clonotype was detected ten times or more. The rearrangement joins TRBV7-9 to TRBJ1-6; tentative D call: TRBD1 (6 bases). The CDR3 extends over 18 amino acids. V dropped 5 bases and J dropped 4 bases, with 21 bases sitting between them. Germline lookup yields CDR1 SEHNR and CDR2 FQNEAQ (reference sequence). The CDR3 region is CASSQEGGSATYNSPLHF. The CDR3 nucleotides read TGTGCCAGCAGCCAAGAAGGGGGAAGTGCCACTTATAATTCACCCCTCCACTTT.

Concerning this clonotype: Since no conserved phenylalanine or tryptophan closes the CDR3, a read error is the likely cause. The chain recombines TRBV7-2 with TRBJ1-2; TRBD1 is a possible D gene (6 bases). This CDR3 has 14 amino acids. CDR1 is SGHTA and CDR2 is FQGNSA in the germline V gene. V lost 2 bases to trimming and J lost 8 bases, with 15 bases between them. This chain's CDR3 is CASSLLLGGGGYTC. Here the CDR3 DNA reads TGTGCCAGCAGCTTATTACTAGGGGGGGGGGGCTACACCTGC.

The chain couples TRBV2 to TRBJ2-3, with D perhaps TRBD1 or TRBD2 (5 bases each). Trimming left V 4 bases short and J 0 bases short, with 8 bases between. CDR1 is SNHLY, CDR2 FYNNEI, per germline. The CDR3 has 14 residues. The CDR3 region has the DNA TGTGCCAGCAGTGGGGGACCCAGCACAGATACGCAGTATTTT. The encoded protein is CASSGGPSTDTQYF.

The rearrangement links TRBV7-6 to TRBJ2-1, with a possible D match to TRBD2 (6 bases). This CDR3 spans 16 amino acids. Trimming removed 4 bases at V and 0 bases at J, with 13 bases between. Germline V CDR1 and CDR2: SGHVS, FNYEAQ. The DNA of the CDR3 is TGTGCCAGCAGCTCCGGGACTCTTAGCTCCTACAATGAGCAGTTCTTC. It translates to CASSSGTLSSYNEQFF.

The chain couples TRBV7-6 to TRBJ2-1, with 10 nucleotides matching TRBD1. CDR1 and CDR2 from the germline V gene are SGHVS and FNYEAQ. This CDR3 contains 17 residues. Losses at the gene ends were 1 base for V and 3 bases for J; bases not matched to a gene: 6. For the CDR3, the DNA is TGTGCCAGCAGCTTAGGAGTGGGACAGGGGAACTACAATGAGCAGTTCTTC. Translation gives CASSLGVGQGNYNEQFF.

This clonotype was seen at least ten times. The V and J genes are TRBV20-1 and TRBJ2-5; D is unclear. From germline, CDR1 is DFQATT and CDR2 SNEGSKA (reference sequence). The CDR3 is 15 residues long. Trimming cost V 0 bases and J 5 bases, with 16 bases left between them. In DNA form, the CDR3 reads TGCAGTGCTAGAGATGCCAGTGATCAATGGGAGACCCAGTACTTC. Translating it yields CSARDASDQWETQYF.

This clonotype was seen repeatedly, ten times or more. The chain joins TRBV28 to TRBJ2-7, with 8 bases that match TRBD1. In germline, CDR1 is MDHEN, CDR2 SYDVKM. The CDR3 length is 14 residues. Unmatched junction bases numbered 5, after V lost 6 bases and J lost 1 base. The CDR3: CASSHDRGSYEQYF. CDR3 bases: TGTGCCAGCAGCCACGACAGGGGATCCTACGAGCAGTACTTC.

V usage is TRBV10-3 and J usage is TRBJ1-2; 7 bases line up with TRBD1. Losses at the gene ends were 8 bases for V and 4 bases for J; bases not matched to a gene: 1. Germline values: CDR1 ENHRY, CDR2 SYGVKD. The CDR3 totals 11 residues. CDR3 bases: TGTGCCATCCGGGACAGCTATGGCTACACCTTC. Translation gives CAIRDSYGYTF.

CDR3 in amino acids: CSARGDNQPQHF. For the CDR3, the DNA is TGCAGTGCTAGAGGTGACAATCAGCCCCAGCATTTT. The V and J genes are TRBV20-1 and TRBJ1-5; no clear D gene. The CDR3 spans 12 residues. The ends were cut back, 1 base at V and 3 bases at J, with 4 bases in the middle. Germline CDR1 is DFQATT and CDR2 is SNEGSKA (reference sequence).

This clonotype was observed many times. The genes are TRBV13 and TRBJ1-1; D call uncertain. Trimming took off 2 bases at V and 7 bases at J, with 14 bases between the two ends. The CDR3 length is 14 residues. Germline CDR1 PRHDT, CDR2 FYEKMQ (reference sequence). The CDR3, as DNA: TGTGCCAGCAGCTTAACTTCGAAGGCCTTTGAAGCTTTCTTT. Translation: CASSLTSKAFEAFF.

This clonotype came up once. V and J are TRBV9 and TRBJ2-7, with TRBD2 as a possible D gene (7 bases). Germline CDR1 and CDR2: SGDLS and YYNGEE. The ends were cut back, 1 base at V and 6 bases at J, with 17 bases in the middle. This CDR3 comprises 15 residues. The CDR3 bases are TGTGCCAGCAGCGTATTGGGCCGGGGGGCCTCCGAGCAGTACTTC. It yields the protein CASSVLGRGASEQYF.

CDR3 DNA sequence: TGCAGCGTTGAAGTTTTTGCCGACAATGAGCAGTTCTTC. Protein product: CSVEVFADNEQFF. V gene TRBV29-1 combines with J gene TRBJ2-1, with D unclear. Germline V CDR1 and CDR2: SQVTM, ANQGSEA. The V and J ends lost 1 base and 5 bases respectively, with 9 bases between them. This CDR3 contains 13 residues.

The genes are TRBV25-1 and TRBJ1-1, with D possibly being TRBD1 (6 bases). Germline loops: CDR1 MGHDK, CDR2 SYGVNS. V was pared by 7 bases and J by 5 bases, with 20 bases between. The CDR3 covers 15 residues. CDR3 in amino acids: CASTPTGGQVTEAFF. CDR3 sequence (DNA): TGTGCCAGCACCCCGACGGGGGGCCAGGTTACTGAAGCTTTCTTT.